This is a list of T cell receptor beta chains from one sample in a study of T-cell memory formation after mild COVID-19. TCRdb re-called the 5' RACE reads with MiXCR, one entry per CDR3 protein. Of approximately 110,000 distinct CDR3 sequences listed, about 24% were seen once; the top ten hold roughly two fifths. The specimen was PBMCs or a T cell subset sorted from them (not recorded which). These receptors were obtained from a man younger than 35 who had mild COVID-19 (a few samples of this study predate the infection). Cell type and time point are not known. Each CDR3 is given with its conserved first and last residue. D genes are given only for firm matches. Size tells how often a clone was seen (once, few, many) or the class of an expanded clone, and some rows leave it out.

d_gene | j_gene | abundance | v_gene | CDR3aa | CDR3nt
- | TRBJ2-1 | - | TRBV12-3/TRBV12-4 | CASRSFRGGEQFF | TGTGCCAGCAGATCATTCAGGGGTGGTGAGCAGTTCTTC
TRBD2 | TRBJ2-1 | few | TRBV7-9 | CASSLSGGAADEQFF | TGTGCCAGCAGCTTAAGCGGGGGGGCCGCTGATGAGCAGTTCTTC
- | TRBJ1-1 | - | TRBV9 | CASSVGTGAEHTEAFF | TGTGCCAGCAGCGTAGGAACTGGGGCGGAGCACACTGAAGCTTTCTTT
- | TRBJ2-3 | few | TRBV5-6 | CASSLGIDTQYF | TGTGCCAGCAGCTTGGGGATAGATACGCAGTATTTT
- | TRBJ1-3 | - | TRBV7-2 | CASSSYRETGNTIYF | TGTGCCAGCAGCTCGTACCGAGAGACCGGAAACACCATATATTTT
TRBD2 | TRBJ2-1 | few | TRBV12-3/TRBV12-4 | CASSSRGLAGGNEQFF | TGTGCCAGCAGTTCTCGCGGACTAGCGGGGGGGAATGAGCAGTTCTTC
- | TRBJ1-6 | - | TRBV27 | CASSDMNSPLHF | TGTGCCAGCTCCGACATGAATTCACCCCTCCACTTT
- | TRBJ2-3 | few | TRBV7-8 | CASSVYSSRNTQYF | TGTGCCAGCAGCGTCTACAGCTCTAGGAATACGCAGTATTTT
TRBD1 | TRBJ1-1 | few | TRBV12-3/TRBV12-4 | CASAGQGVVNTEAFF | TGTGCCAGCGCGGGACAGGGGGTGGTGAACACTGAAGCTTTCTTT
- | TRBJ2-5 | - | TRBV19 | CASSAANQETQYF | TGTGCCAGTAGTGCGGCCAACCAAGAGACCCAGTACTTC
- | TRBJ2-5 | few | TRBV20-1 | CSAPRHPRRGQETQYF | TGCAGTGCTCCAAGACACCCGCGGAGGGGCCAAGAGACCCAGTACTTC
- | TRBJ1-2 | few | TRBV10-3 | CAISESHSPNYGYTF | TGTGCCATCAGTGAGTCCCACAGCCCCAACTATGGCTACACCTTC
TRBD1 | TRBJ2-5 | few | TRBV4-3 | CASSQDGTAGAQYF | TGCGCCAGCAGCCAAGACGGGACAGCTGGGGCCCAGTACTTC
TRBD1 | TRBJ1-4 | few | TRBV27 | CASRRQGSREKLFF | TGTGCCAGCAGGAGACAGGGGAGTCGTGAAAAACTGTTTTTT
TRBD1 | TRBJ2-3 | few | TRBV7-6 | CASSLTGGGTDTQYF | TGTGCCAGCAGCTTAACAGGGGGCGGGACAGATACGCAGTATTTT
TRBD1 | TRBJ1-1 | - | TRBV25-1 | CATRGSFAGTNTEAFF | TGTGCCACCAGGGGGTCTTTTGCGGGGACGAACACTGAAGCTTTCTTT
TRBD1 | TRBJ1-2 | - | TRBV9 | CASSSVLGQGAYGYTF | TGTGCCAGCAGCTCAGTACTGGGACAGGGGGCGTATGGCTACACCTTC
TRBD1 | TRBJ2-5 | few | TRBV20-1 | CSAGTGGETQYF | TGCAGTGCTGGGACAGGGGGCGAGACCCAGTACTTC
TRBD1 | TRBJ1-4 | - | TRBV4-1 | CASSPFGTGLDEKLFF | TGCGCCAGCAGCCCCTTCGGGACAGGCTTAGACGAAAAACTGTTTTTT
- | TRBJ2-1 | few | TRBV7-6 | CASSPPRDGLNNEQFF | TGTGCCAGCAGCCCTCCCCGGGACGGCCTTAACAATGAGCAGTTCTTC
TRBD2 | TRBJ2-3 | few | TRBV29-1 | CSATGLDEDTQYF | TGCAGCGCCACGGGACTAGATGAGGATACGCAGTATTTT
- | TRBJ1-6 | - | TRBV12-3/TRBV12-4 | CASSLDSGYSPLHF | TGTGCCAGCAGTTTAGACAGTGGTTATTCACCCCTCCACTTT
- | TRBJ1-1 | - | TRBV29-1 | CSGGHLNTEAFF | TGCAGCGGGGGGCACTTGAACACTGAAGCTTTCTTT
- | TRBJ2-2 | few | TRBV29-1 | CSVDKGYATGELFF | TGCAGCGTTGATAAGGGGTACGCTACCGGGGAGCTGTTTTTT
- | TRBJ2-1 | - | TRBV7-2 | CASSLVLGGRGYNEQFF | TGTGCCAGCAGCTTAGTTCTTGGGGGGCGTGGATACAATGAGCAGTTCTTC
TRBD1 | TRBJ1-5 | few | TRBV18 | CASSPDRVGNQPQHF | TGTGCCAGCTCACCCGACAGGGTGGGCAATCAGCCCCAGCATTTT
- | TRBJ1-5 | - | TRBV20-1 | CSARELLRDTDTLFNQPQHF | TGCAGTGCTAGAGAACTTCTCAGGGACACGGACACTCTTTTCAATCAGCCCCAGCATTTT
- | TRBJ2-1 | - | TRBV19 | CASSLPIPNEQFF | TGTGCCAGTAGCTTACCAATACCTAATGAGCAGTTCTTC
TRBD1 | TRBJ2-3 | - | TRBV10-2 | CASSESTGGADTQYF | TGCGCCAGCAGTGAGTCTACAGGGGGTGCCGATACGCAGTATTTT